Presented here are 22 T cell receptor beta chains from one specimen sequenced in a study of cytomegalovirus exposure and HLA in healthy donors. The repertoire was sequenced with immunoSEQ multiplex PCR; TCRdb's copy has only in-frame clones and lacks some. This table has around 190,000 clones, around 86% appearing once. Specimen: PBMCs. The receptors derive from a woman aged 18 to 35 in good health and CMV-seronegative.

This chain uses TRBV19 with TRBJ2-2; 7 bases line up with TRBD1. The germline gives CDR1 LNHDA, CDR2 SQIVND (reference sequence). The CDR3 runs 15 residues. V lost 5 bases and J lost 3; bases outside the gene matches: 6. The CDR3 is CASSGYRGDTGELFF. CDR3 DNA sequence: TGTGCCAGTAGTGGTTACAGGGGTGACACCGGGGAGCTGTTTTTT.

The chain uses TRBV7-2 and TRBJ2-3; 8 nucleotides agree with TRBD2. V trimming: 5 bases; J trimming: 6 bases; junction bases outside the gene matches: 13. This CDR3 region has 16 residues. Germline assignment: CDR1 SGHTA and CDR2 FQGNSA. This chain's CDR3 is CASSPTGTRGRDTQYF. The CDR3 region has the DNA TGTGCCAGCAGCCCCACCGGGACTAGGGGTCGGGATACGCAGTATTTT. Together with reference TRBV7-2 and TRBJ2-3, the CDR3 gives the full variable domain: GAGVSQSPSNKVTEKGKDVELRCDPISGHTALYWYRQSLGQGLEFLIYFQGNSAPDKSGLPSDRFSAERTGGSVSTLTIQRTQQEDSAVYLCASSPTGTRGRDTQYFGPGTRLTVL.

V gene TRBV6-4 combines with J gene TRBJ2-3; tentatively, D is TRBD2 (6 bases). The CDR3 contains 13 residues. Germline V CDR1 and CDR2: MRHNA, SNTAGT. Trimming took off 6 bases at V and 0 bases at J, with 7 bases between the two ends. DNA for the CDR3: TGTGCCAGCAGCCTAGCGAGCACAGATACGCAGTATTTT. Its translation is CASSLASTDTQYF.

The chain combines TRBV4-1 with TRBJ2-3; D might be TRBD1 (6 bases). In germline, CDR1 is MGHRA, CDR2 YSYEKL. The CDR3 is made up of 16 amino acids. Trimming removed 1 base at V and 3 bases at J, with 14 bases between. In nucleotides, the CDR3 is TGCGCCAGCAGCCAAGTAACAGGGCTACGGACAGATACGCAGTATTTT. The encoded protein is CASSQVTGLRTDTQYF.

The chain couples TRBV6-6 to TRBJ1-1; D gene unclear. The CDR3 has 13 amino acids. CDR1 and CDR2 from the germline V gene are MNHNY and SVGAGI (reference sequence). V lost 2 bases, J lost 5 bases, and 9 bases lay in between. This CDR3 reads CASSYGDGTEAFF. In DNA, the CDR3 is TGTGCCAGCAGTTACGGCGACGGGACTGAAGCTTTCTTT.

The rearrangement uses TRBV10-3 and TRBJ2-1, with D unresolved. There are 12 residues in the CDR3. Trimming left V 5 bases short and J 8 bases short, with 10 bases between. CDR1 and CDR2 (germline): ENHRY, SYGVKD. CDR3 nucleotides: TGTGCCATCAGTCGGTCAAGTGATGAGCAGTTCTTC. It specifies CAISRSSDEQFF.

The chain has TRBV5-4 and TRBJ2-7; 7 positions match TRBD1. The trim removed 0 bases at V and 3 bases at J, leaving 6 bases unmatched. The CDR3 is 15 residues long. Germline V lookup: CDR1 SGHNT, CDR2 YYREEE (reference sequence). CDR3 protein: CASSLAGDSLYEQYF. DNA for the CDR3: TGTGCCAGCAGCTTGGCTGGGGACAGCCTCTACGAGCAGTACTTC.

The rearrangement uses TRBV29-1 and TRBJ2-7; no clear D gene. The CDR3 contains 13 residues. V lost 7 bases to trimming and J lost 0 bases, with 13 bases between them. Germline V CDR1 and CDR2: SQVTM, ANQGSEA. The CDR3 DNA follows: TGCAGCGCTGCTTTCCAGGCCTCCTACGAGCAGTACTTC. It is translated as CSAAFQASYEQYF.

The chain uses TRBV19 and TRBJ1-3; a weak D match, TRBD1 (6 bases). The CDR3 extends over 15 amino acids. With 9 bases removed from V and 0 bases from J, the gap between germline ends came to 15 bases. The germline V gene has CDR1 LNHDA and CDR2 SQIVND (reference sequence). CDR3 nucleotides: TGTGCCAGCGGGAGGGACATTGACTCTGGAAACACCATATATTTT. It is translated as CASGRDIDSGNTIYF.

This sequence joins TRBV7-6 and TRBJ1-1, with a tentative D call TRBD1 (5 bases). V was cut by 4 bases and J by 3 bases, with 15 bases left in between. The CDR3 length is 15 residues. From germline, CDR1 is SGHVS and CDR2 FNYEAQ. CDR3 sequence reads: CASSSGLGMDTEAFF. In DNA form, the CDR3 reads TGTGCCAGCAGCTCAGGGTTGGGGATGGACACTGAAGCTTTCTTT.

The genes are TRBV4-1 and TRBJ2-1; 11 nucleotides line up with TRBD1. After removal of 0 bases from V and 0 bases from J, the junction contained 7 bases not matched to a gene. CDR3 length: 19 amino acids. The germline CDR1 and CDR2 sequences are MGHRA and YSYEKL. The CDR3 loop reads CASSQDRGTGGGSYNEQFF. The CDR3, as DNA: TGCGCCAGCAGCCAAGATCGGGGGACAGGGGGTGGCTCCTACAATGAGCAGTTCTTC.

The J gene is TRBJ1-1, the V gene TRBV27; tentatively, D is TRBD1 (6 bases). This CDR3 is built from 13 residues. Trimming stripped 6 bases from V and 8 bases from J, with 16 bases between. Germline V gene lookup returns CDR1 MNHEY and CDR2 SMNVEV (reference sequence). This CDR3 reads CASSRPGAGEAFF. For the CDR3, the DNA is TGTGCCAGCAGCCGCCCAGGGGCCGGGGAAGCTTTCTTT.

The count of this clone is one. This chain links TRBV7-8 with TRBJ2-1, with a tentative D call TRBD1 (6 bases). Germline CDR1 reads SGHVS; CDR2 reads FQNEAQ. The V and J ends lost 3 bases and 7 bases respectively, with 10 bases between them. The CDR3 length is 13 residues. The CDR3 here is CASSFGRGNEQFF. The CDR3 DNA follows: TGTGCCAGCAGCTTTGGCAGGGGTAATGAGCAGTTCTTC.

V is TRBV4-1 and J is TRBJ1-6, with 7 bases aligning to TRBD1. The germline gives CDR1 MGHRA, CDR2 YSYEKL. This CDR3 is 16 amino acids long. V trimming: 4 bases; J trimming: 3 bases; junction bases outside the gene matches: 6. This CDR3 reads CASSRGTAIYNSPLHF. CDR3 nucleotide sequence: TGCGCCAGCAGCCGAGGGACAGCCATCTATAATTCACCCCTCCACTTT.

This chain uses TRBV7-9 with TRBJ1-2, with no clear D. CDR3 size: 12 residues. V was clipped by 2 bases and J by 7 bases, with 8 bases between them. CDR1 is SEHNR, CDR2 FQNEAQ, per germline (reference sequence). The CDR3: CASSLILSGYTF. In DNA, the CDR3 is TGTGCCAGCAGCTTAATTCTGAGTGGCTACACCTTC.

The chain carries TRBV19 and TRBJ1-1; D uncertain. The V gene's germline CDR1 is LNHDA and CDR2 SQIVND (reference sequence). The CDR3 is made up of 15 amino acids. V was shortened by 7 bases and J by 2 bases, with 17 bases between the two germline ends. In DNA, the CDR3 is TGTGCCAGTACCTTGCTATCCGATCGCAACACTGAAGCTTTCTTT. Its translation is CASTLLSDRNTEAFF.

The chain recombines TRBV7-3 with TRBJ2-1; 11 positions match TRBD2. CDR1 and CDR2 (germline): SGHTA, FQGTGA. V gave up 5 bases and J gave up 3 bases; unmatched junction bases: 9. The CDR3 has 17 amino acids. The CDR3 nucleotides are TGTGCCAGCAGCCTCCGACCCACTAGCGGGGGCTACAATGAGCAGTTCTTC. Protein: CASSLRPTSGGYNEQFF.

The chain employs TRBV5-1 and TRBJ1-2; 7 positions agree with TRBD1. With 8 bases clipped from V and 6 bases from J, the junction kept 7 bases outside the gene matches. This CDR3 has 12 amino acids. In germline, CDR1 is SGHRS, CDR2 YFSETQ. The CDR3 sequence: CASREGADGYTF. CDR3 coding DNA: TGCGCCAGTCGAGAGGGGGCGGATGGCTACACCTTC. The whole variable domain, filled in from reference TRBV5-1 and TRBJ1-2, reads KAGVTQTPRYLIKTRGQQVTLSCSPISGHRSVSWYQQTPGQGLQFLFEYFSETQRNKGNFPGRFSGRQFSNSRSEMNVSTLELGDSALYLCASREGADGYTFGSGTRLTVV.

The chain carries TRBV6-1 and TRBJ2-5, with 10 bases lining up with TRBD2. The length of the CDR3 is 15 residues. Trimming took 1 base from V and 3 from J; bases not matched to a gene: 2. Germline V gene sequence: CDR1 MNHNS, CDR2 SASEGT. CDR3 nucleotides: TGTGCCAGCAGTGAAGTGAGCGGGGGGGAAGAGACCCAGTACTTC. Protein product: CASSEVSGGEETQYF.

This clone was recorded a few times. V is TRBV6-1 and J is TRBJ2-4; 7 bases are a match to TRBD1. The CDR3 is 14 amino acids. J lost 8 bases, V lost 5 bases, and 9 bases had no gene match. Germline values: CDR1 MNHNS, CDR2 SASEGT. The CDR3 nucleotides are TGTGCCAGCAGTATTGGACAGGCTTTGGACATTCAGTACTTC. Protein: CASSIGQALDIQYF.

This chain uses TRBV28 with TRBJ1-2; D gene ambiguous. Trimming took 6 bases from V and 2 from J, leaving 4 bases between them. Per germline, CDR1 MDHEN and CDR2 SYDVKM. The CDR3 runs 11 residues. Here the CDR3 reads CASRQNYGYTF. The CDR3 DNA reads TGTGCCAGCAGACAGAACTATGGCTACACCTTC.

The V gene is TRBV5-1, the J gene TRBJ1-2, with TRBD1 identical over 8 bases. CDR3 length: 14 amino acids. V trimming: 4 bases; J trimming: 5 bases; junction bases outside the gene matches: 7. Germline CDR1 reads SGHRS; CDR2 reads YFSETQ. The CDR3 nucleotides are TGCGCCAGCAGCCCCGACAGGGGTTGGTATGGCTACACCTTC. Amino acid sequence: CASSPDRGWYGYTF. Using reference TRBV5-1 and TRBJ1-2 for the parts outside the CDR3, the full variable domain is KAGVTQTPRYLIKTRGQQVTLSCSPISGHRSVSWYQQTPGQGLQFLFEYFSETQRNKGNFPGRFSGRQFSNSRSEMNVSTLELGDSALYLCASSPDRGWYGYTFGSGTRLTVV.